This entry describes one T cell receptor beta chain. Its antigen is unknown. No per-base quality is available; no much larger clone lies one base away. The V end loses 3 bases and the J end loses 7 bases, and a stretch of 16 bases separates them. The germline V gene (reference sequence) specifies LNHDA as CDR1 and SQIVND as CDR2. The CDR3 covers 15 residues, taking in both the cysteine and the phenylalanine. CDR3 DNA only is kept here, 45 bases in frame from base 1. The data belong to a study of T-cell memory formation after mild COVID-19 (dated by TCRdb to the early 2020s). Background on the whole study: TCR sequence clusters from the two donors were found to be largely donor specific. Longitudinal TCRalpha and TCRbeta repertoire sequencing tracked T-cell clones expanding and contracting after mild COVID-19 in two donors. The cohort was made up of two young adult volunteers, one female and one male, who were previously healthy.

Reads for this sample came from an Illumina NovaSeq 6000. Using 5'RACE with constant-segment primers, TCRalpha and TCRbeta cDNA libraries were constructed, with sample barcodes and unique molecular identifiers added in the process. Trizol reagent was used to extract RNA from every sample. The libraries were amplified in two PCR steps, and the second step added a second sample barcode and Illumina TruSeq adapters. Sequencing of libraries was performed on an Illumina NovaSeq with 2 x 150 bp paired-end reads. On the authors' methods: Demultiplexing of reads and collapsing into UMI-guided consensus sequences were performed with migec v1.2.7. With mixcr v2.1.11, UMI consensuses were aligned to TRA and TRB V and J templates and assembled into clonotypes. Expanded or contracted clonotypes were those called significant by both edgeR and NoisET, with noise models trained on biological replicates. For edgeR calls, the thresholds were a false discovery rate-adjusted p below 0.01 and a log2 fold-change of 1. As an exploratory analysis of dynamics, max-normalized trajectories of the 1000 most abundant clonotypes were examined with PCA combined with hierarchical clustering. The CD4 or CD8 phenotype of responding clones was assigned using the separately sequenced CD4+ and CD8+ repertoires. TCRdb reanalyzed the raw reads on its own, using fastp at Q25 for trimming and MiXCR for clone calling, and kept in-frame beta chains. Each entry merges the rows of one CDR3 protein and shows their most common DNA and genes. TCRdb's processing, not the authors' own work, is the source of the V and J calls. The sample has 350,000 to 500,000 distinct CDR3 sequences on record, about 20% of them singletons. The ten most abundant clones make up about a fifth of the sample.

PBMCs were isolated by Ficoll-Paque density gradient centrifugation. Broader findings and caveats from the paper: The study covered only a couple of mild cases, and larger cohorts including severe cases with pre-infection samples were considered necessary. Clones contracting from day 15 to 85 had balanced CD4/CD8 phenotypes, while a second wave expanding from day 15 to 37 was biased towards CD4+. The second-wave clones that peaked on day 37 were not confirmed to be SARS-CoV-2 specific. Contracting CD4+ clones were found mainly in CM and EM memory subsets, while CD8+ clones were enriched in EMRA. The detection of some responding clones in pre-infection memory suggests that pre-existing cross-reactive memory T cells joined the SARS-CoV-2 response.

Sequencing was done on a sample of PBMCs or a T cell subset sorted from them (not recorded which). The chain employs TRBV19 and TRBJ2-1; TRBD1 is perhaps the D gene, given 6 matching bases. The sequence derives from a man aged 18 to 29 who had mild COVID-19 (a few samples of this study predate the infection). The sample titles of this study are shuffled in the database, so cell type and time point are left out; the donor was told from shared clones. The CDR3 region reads CASSIGQGSMNEQFF. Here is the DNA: TGTGCCAGTAGTATTGGGCAGGGGAGTATGAATGAGCAGTTCTTC.